The 2 T cell receptor beta chains below all came from one sample that was sequenced in a study of Graves' ophthalmopathy and Graves' hyperthyroidism. Amplification of TCR beta CDR3 regions used RNA transcripts. The first-round RT-PCR employed HTBI primers together with the Qiagen OneStep RT-PCR kit. A multiplex PCR was then performed as the second round. Using its own MiXCR run on the multiplex PCR reads, TCRdb lists one record per CDR3 protein. The data contain about 230,000 distinct CDR3 sequences, around 50% of them singletons. Sequenced material: peripheral blood. These receptor sequences come from an adult man with Graves' ophthalmopathy.

The DNA for the CDR3 is TGTGCCAGCAGCTTACCGGGACGTGAAGCTTTCTTT. It specifies CASSLPGREAFF. The J gene is TRBJ1-1, the V gene TRBV7-9; TRBD1 might be the D (5 bases). Germline CDR1 reads SEHNR; CDR2 reads FQNEAQ (reference sequence). The CDR3 is 12 residues long. The germline V and J ends were trimmed by 2 bases and 7 bases, with 8 bases remaining between them.

This clonotype showed up just a few times. This sequence joins TRBV7-9 and TRBJ1-5; D unclear. The CDR3 length is 14 residues. Germline V gives CDR1 SEHNR, CDR2 FQNEAQ (reference sequence). Trimming took off 5 bases at V and 3 bases at J, with 11 bases between the two ends. In DNA form, the CDR3 reads TGTGCCAGCAGCCTGGACGGGCCCAATCAGCCCCAGCATTTT. This sequence encodes CASSLDGPNQPQHF.